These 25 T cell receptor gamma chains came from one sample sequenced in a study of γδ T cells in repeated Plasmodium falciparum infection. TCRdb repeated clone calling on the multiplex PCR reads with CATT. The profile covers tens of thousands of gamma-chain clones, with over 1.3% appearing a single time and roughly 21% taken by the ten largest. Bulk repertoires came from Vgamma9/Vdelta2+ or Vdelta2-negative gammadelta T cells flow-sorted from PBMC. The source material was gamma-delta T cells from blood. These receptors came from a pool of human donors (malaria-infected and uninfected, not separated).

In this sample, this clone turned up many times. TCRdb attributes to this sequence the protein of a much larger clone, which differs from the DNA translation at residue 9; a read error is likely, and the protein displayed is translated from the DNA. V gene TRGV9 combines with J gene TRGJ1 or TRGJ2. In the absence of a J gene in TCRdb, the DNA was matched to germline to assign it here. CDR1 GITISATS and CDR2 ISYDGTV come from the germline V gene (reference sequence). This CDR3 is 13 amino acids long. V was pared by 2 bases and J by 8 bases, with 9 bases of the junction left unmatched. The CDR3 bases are TGTGCCTTGTGGGAGGCCGTCCGGCATAAGAAACTCTTT. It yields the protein CALWEAVRHKKLF.

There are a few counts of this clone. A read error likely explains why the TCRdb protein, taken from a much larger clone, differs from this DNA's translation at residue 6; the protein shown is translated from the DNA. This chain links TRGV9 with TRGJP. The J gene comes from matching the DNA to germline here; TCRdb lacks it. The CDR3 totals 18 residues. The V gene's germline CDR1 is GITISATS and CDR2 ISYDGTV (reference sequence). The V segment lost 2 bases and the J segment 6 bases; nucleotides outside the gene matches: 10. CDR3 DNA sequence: TGTGCCTTGTGGGAGGCGCATGGAGGAGAGTTGGGCAAAAAAATCAAGGTATTT. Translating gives CALWEAHGGELGKKIKVF.

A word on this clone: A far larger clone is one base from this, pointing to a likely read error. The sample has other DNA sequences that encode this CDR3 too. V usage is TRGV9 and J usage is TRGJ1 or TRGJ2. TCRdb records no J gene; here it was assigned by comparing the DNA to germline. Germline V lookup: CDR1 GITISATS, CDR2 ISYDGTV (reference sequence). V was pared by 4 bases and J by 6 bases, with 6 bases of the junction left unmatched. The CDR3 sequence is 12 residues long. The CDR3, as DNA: TGTGCCTTGTGGGAAGTCTCTTATAAGAAACTCTTT. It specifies CALWEVSYKKLF.

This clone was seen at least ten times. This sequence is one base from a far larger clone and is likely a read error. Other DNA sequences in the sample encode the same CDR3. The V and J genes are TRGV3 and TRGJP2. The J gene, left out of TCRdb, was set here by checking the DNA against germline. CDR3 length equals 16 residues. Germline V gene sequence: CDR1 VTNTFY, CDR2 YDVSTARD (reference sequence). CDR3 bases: TGTGCTACCTGGGACAGGGGGTATAGTAGTGATTGGATCAAGACGTTT. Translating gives CATWDRGYSSDWIKTF.

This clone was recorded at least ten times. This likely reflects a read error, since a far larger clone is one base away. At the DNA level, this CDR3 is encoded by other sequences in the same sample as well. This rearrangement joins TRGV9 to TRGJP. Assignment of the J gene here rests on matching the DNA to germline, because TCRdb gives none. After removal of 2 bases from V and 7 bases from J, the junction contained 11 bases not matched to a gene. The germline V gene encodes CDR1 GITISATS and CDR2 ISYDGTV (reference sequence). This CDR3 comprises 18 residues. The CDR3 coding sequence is TGTGCCTTGTGGGAGGACAACAAGGGGGAGTTGGGCAAAAAAATCAAGGTATTT. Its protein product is CALWEDNKGELGKKIKVF.

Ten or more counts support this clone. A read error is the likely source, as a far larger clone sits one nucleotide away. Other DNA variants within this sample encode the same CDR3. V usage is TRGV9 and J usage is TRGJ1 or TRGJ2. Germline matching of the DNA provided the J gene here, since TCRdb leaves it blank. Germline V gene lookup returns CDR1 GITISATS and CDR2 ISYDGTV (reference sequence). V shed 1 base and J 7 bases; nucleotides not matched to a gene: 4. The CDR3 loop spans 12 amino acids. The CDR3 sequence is CALWEVSYKKLF. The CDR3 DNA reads TGTGCCTTGTGGGAGGTCTCCTATAAGAAACTCTTT.

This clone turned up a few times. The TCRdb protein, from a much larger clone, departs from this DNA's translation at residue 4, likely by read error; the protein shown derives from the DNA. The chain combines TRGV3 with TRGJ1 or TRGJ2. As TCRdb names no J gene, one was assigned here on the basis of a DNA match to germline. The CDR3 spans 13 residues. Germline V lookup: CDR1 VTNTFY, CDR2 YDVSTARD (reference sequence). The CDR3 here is CATGDSPYYKKLF. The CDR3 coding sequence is TGTGCCACCGGGGACTCCCCCTATTATAAGAAACTCTTT.

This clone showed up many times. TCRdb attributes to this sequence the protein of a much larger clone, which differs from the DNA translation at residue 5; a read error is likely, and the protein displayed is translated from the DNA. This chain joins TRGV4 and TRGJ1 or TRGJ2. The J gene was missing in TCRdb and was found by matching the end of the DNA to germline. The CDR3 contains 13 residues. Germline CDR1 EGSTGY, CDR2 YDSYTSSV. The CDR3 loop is CATWGGPYYKKLF. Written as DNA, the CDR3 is TGTGCCACCTGGGGTGGGCCTTATTATAAGAAACTCTTT.

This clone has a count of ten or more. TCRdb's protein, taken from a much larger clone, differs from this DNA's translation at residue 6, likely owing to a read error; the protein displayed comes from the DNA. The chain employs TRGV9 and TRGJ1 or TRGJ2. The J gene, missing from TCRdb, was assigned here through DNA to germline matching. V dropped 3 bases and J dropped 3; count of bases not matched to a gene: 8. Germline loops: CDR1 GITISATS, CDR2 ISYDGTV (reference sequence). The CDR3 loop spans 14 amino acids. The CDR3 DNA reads TGTGCCTTGTGGGAGAGGACCCGTTATTATAAGAAACTCTTT. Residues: CALWERTRYYKKLF.

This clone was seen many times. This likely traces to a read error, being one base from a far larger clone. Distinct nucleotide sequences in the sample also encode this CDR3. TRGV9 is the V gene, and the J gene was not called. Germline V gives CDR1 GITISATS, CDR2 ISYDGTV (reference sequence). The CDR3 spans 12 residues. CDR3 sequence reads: CALWEVSYKKLF. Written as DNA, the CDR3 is TGTGCCTTGTGGGAGGTCTCTTATAAGAAGCTCTTT.

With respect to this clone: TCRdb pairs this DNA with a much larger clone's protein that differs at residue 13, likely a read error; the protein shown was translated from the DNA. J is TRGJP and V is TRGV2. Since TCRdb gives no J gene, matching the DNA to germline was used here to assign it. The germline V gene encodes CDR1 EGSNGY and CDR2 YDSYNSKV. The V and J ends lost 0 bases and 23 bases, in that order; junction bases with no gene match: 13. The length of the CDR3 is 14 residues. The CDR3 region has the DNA TGTGCCACCTGGGACGGGCACCCTGGTTGGTTCAAGGTATTT. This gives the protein CATWDGHPGWFKVF.

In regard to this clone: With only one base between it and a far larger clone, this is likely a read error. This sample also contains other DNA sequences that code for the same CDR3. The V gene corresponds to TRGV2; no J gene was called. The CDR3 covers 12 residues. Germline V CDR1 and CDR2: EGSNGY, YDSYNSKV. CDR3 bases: TGTGCCACCTGGGACGGGGAGGTAAAGAAACTCTTC. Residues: CATWDGEVKKLF.

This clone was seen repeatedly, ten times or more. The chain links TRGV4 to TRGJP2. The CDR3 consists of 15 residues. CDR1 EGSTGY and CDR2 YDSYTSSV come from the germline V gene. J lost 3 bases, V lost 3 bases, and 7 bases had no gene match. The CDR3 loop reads CATWDHGGSDWIKTF. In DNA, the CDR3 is TGTGCCACCTGGGATCACGGGGGTAGTGATTGGATCAAGACGTTT.

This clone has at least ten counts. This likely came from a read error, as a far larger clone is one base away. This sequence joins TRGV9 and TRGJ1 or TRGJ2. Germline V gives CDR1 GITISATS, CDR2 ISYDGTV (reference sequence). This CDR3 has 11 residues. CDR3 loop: CALWEVNKKLF. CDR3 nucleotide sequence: TGTGCCCTGTGGGAGGTGAATAAGAAACTCTTT.

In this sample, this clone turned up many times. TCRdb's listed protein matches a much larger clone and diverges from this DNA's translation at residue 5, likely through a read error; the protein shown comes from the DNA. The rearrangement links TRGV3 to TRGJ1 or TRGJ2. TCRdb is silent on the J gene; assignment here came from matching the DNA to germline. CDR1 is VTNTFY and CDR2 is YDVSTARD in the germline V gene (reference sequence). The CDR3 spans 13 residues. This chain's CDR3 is CATWGRRGYKKLF. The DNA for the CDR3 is TGTGCCACCTGGGGCAGGCGGGGTTATAAGAAACTCTTT.

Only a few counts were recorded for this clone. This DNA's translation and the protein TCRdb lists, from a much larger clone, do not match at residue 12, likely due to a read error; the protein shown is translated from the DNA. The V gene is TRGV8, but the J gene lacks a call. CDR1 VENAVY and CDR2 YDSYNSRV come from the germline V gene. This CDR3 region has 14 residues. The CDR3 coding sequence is TGTGCCACCTGGGACCCGGGGTTATATTATAAGAGACTCTTT. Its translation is CATWDPGLYYKRLF.

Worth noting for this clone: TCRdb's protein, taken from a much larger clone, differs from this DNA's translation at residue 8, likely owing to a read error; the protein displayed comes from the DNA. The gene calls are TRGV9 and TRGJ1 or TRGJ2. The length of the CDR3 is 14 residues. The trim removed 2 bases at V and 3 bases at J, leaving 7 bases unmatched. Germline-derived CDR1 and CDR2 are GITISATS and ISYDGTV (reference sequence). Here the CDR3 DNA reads TGTGCCTTGTGGGAGGGGGAGACTTATTATAAGAAACTCTTT. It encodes CALWEGETYYKKLF.

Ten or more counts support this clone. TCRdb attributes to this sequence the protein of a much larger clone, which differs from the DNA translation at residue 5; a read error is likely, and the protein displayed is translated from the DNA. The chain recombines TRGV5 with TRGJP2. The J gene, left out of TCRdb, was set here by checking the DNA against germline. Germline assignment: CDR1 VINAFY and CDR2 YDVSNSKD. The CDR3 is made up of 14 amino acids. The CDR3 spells CATWGRSGDWIKTF. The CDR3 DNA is TGTGCCACCTGGGGCAGGTCGGGTGATTGGATCAAGACGTTT.

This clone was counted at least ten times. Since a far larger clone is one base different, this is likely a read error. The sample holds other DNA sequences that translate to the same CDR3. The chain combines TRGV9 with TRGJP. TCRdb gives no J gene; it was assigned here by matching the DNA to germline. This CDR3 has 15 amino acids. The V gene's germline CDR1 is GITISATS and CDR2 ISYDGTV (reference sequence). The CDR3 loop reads CALWGAELGKKIKVF. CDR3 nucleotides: TGCGCCTTGTGGGGAGCGGAGTTGGGCAAAAAAATCAAGGTATTT.

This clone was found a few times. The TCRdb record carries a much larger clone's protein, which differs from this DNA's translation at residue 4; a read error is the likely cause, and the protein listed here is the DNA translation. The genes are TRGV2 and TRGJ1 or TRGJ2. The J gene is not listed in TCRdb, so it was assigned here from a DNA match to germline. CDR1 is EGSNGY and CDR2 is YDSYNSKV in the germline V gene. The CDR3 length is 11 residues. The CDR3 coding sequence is TGTGCCACCCGGGACGAAAATAAGAAACTCTTT. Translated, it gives CATRDENKKLF.

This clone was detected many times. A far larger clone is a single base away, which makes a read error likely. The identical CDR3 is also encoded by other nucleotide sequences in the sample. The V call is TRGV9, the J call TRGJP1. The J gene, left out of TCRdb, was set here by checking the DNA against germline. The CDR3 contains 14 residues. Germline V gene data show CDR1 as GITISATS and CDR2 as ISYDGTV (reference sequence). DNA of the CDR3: TGTGCCCTGTGGGAGCCAAACACTGGTTGGTTCAAGATATTT. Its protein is CALWEPNTGWFKIF.

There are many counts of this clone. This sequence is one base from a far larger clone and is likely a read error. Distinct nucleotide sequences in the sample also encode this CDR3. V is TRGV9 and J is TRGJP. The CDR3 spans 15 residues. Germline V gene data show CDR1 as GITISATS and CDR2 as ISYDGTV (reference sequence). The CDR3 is CALWEQELGKKIKVF. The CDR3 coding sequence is TGTGCCTTGTGGGAGCAAGAGTTGGGCAAAAAAATTAAGGTATTT.

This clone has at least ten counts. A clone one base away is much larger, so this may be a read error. CDR3 nucleotides: TGTGCCTTGTGGGAGGCCCGAGTTCAGCGGGGCAGAAAAATCAAGGTATTT. Encoded protein: CALWEARVQRGRKIKVF. This sequence joins TRGV9 and TRGJP. CDR3 length: 17 amino acids. Per germline, CDR1 GITISATS and CDR2 ISYDGTV (reference sequence).

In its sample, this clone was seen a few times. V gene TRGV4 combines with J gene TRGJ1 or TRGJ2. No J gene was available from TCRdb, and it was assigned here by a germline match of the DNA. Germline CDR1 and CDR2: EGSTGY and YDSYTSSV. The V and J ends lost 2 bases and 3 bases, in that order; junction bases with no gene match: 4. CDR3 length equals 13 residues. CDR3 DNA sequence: TGTGCCACCTGGGATGTTAGTTATTATAAGAAACTCTTT. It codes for CATWDVSYYKKLF.

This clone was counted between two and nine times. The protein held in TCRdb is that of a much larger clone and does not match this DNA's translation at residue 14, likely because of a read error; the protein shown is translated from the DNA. This CDR3 is CALWEASDEELGKQIKVF. DNA of the CDR3: TGTGCCTTGTGGGAGGCATCCGACGAAGAGTTGGGCAAACAAATCAAGGTATTT. The chain carries TRGV9 and TRGJP. TCRdb records no J gene; here it was assigned by comparing the DNA to germline. The CDR3 runs 18 residues. Germline V gives CDR1 GITISATS, CDR2 ISYDGTV (reference sequence).